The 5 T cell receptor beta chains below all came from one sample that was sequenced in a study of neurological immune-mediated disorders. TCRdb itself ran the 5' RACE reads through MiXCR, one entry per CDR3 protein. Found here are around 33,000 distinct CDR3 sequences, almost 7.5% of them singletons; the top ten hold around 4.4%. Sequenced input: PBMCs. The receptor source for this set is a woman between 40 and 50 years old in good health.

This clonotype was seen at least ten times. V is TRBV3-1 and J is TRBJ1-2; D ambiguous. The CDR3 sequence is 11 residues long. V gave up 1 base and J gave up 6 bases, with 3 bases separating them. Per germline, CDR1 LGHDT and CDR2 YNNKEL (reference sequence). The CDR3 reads CASSQGDGYTF. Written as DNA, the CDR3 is TGTGCCAGCAGCCAAGGGGATGGCTACACCTTC.

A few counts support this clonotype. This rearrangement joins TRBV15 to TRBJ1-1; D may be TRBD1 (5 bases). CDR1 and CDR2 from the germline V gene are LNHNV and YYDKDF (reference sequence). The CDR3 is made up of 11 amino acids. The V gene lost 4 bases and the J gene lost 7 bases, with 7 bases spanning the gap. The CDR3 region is CATSKDSEAFF. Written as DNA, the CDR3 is TGTGCCACCAGCAAAGACAGTGAAGCTTTCTTT.

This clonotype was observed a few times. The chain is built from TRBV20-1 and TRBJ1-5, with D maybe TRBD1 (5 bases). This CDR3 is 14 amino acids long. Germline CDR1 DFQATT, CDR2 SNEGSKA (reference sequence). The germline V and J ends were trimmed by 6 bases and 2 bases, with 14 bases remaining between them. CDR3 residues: CSAMDGGGNQPQHF. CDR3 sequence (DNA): TGCAGTGCAATGGACGGGGGTGGCAATCAGCCCCAGCATTTT.

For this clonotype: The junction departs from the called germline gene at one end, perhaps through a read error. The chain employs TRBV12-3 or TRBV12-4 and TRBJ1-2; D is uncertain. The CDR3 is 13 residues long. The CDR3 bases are TGTACCAGCAGCGAACAGAGTAACTATGGCTACACCTTC. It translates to CTSSEQSNYGYTF.

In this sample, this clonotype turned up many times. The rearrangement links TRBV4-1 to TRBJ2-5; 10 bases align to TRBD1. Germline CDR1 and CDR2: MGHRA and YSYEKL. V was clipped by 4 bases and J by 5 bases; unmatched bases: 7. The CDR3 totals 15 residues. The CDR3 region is CASSLRQGAGETQYF. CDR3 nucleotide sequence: TGCGCCAGCAGCCTTCGACAGGGGGCAGGGGAGACCCAGTACTTC.